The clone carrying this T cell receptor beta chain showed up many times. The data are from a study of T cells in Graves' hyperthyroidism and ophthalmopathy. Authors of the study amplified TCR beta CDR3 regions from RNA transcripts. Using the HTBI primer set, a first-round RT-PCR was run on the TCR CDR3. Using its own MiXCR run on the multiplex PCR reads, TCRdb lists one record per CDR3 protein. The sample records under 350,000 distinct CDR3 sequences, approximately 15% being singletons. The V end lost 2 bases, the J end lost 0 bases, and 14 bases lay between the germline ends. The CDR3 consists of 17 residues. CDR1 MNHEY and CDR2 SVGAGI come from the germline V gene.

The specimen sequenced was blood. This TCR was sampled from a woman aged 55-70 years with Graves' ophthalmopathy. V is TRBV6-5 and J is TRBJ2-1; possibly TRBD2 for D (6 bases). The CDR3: CASSYGVAGSSYNEQFF. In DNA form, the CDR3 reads TGTGCCAGCAGTTACGGGGTCGCCGGGAGCTCCTACAATGAGCAGTTCTTC.